The sequence of this T cell receptor (beta chain) was determined in a study of blood T cell repertoires in COVID-19. Study at large: PBMCs, B-cell-depleted T cells, or T cells provided the cDNA or gDNA that made up the material.

CDR1 and CDR2 from the germline V gene are KGHDR and SFDVKD. The V and J ends lost 4 bases and 6 bases, in that order; junction bases with no gene match: 11. This CDR3 contains 17 residues. TCRdb's copy holds only in-frame clones and misses some; the assay was immunoSEQ multiplex PCR. This sample carries approximately 100,000 clones, 90% to 95% of them seen once, and the ten largest clones take about 1%. The TCR was taken from a man aged 55 to 70 with acute or convalescent COVID-19. The rearrangement joins TRBV24-1 to TRBJ2-1; TRBD2 aligns across 10 bases. The source material was peripheral blood. CDR3 sequence (DNA): TGTGCCACCAGTGACCGCGCAGCGGGAGGGACGCTCAATGAGCAGTTCTTC. Translated: CATSDRAAGGTLNEQFF.